This TCR beta chain stems from a study of T cell responses to AZD1222 COVID-19 vaccine. Generated by immunoSEQ multiplex PCR, the TCRdb table keeps only in-frame clones and is missing some. This sample has some 130,000 clones, with roughly nine tenths found just once. CDR1 MNHEY and CDR2 SMNVEV come from the germline V gene (reference sequence). V was pared by 8 bases and J by 0 bases, with 10 bases between. The CDR3 totals 13 residues. The specimen was peripheral blood, collected 28 days after the second AZD1222 dose. The rearrangement links TRBV27 to TRBJ1-2; TRBD1 might be the D (5 bases). The receptor was derived from an adult who received the AZD1222 COVID-19 vaccine. CDR3 in amino acids: CASHLGANYGYTF. The CDR3 bases are TGTGCCAGCCATCTAGGGGCTAACTATGGCTACACCTTC.